Listed below are T cell receptor beta chains from one sample, sequenced in a study of T cell changes during pregnancy in multiple sclerosis. Measured with immunoSEQ multiplex PCR; TCRdb has only the in-frame clones, and not every one. This sample has 30,000 to 45,000 clones; 91% occur once, and the top ten carry roughly 6.1%. The starting material was CD8+ T cells from peripheral blood mononuclear cells, obtained in the second trimester of pregnancy. Every receptor here comes from a female donor with multiple sclerosis, enrolled in a pregnancy study. The CDR3 runs from the conserved cysteine through the conserved F or W. Each record gives: D gene, V gene, J gene, CDR3 protein. The D gene is left open where the match is weak.

d_call: -
v_call: TRBV21-1
j_call: TRBJ1-1
cdr3_aa: CASSRGRVEEDTEAFF

d_call: TRBD1
v_call: TRBV5-6
j_call: TRBJ1-4
cdr3_aa: CASSWGQVPKTTNEKLFF

d_call: -
v_call: TRBV6-5
j_call: TRBJ1-1
cdr3_aa: CASSPRGRTNTEAFF

d_call: -
v_call: TRBV5-3
j_call: TRBJ1-1
cdr3_aa: CAGIQMDRNTEAFF

d_call: -
v_call: TRBV4-3
j_call: TRBJ2-1
cdr3_aa: CASSQDRGWDEQFF

d_call: -
v_call: TRBV4-1
j_call: TRBJ1-4
cdr3_aa: CASSPERATNEKLFF

d_call: TRBD1
v_call: TRBV30
j_call: TRBJ1-1
cdr3_aa: CAWQTGGTEAFF

d_call: -
v_call: TRBV29-1
j_call: TRBJ1-1
cdr3_aa: CSVKTSTGLLEAFF

d_call: TRBD2
v_call: TRBV14
j_call: TRBJ2-7
cdr3_aa: CASSHQLALTYEQYF

d_call: TRBD2
v_call: TRBV13
j_call: TRBJ2-7
cdr3_aa: CASSIGGTSYEQYF

d_call: TRBD2
v_call: TRBV29-1
j_call: TRBJ2-1
cdr3_aa: CSVGTGGYNEQFF

d_call: TRBD1
v_call: TRBV7-8
j_call: TRBJ1-2
cdr3_aa: CASSLGQGAFTF

d_call: TRBD1
v_call: TRBV27
j_call: TRBJ1-1
cdr3_aa: CASSYGTGANTEAFF

d_call: TRBD1
v_call: TRBV28
j_call: TRBJ1-1
cdr3_aa: CASSYGTGGTEAFF

d_call: -
v_call: TRBV6-4
j_call: TRBJ2-2
cdr3_aa: CASSERESGELFF

d_call: -
v_call: TRBV4-2
j_call: TRBJ2-3
cdr3_aa: CASSQLASGTDTQYF

d_call: TRBD2
v_call: TRBV28
j_call: TRBJ2-3
cdr3_aa: CASHDGGRAADTQYF

d_call: -
v_call: TRBV6-1
j_call: TRBJ1-4
cdr3_aa: CASSVTATNEKLFF

d_call: -
v_call: TRBV19
j_call: TRBJ1-2
cdr3_aa: CASSIRGGGGYTF

d_call: -
v_call: TRBV29-1
j_call: TRBJ2-1
cdr3_aa: CSVDGGDSYNEQFF

d_call: -
v_call: TRBV7-9
j_call: TRBJ2-7
cdr3_aa: CASSWEGGLNYEQYF

d_call: -
v_call: TRBV10-2
j_call: TRBJ1-2
cdr3_aa: CASSEPFAGNYGYTF

d_call: -
v_call: TRBV6-1
j_call: TRBJ1-3
cdr3_aa: CASSDGDSGNTIYF

d_call: TRBD2
v_call: TRBV11-2
j_call: TRBJ2-5
cdr3_aa: CASSPASSREGETQYF

d_call: -
v_call: TRBV19
j_call: TRBJ1-5
cdr3_aa: CASSVKRNSNQPQHF

d_call: -
v_call: TRBV5-1
j_call: TRBJ1-4
cdr3_aa: CASSLNFGELFF

d_call: -
v_call: TRBV6-5
j_call: TRBJ1-5
cdr3_aa: CASRPQGINQPQHF

d_call: TRBD1
v_call: TRBV9
j_call: TRBJ2-3
cdr3_aa: CASSVPGQEQYF

d_call: TRBD1
v_call: TRBV27
j_call: TRBJ2-3
cdr3_aa: CASGTGGTDTQYF

d_call: TRBD1
v_call: TRBV27
j_call: TRBJ2-3
cdr3_aa: CASSSLGQGLDTQYF

d_call: -
v_call: TRBV9
j_call: TRBJ1-5
cdr3_aa: CASSARGYSNQPQHF

d_call: TRBD1
v_call: TRBV7-9
j_call: TRBJ1-5
cdr3_aa: CASSGDRHSNQPQHF

d_call: -
v_call: TRBV19
j_call: TRBJ2-2
cdr3_aa: CAISGVTGELFF

d_call: TRBD1
v_call: TRBV10-3
j_call: TRBJ2-1
cdr3_aa: CAISETGDGSYNEQFF

d_call: -
v_call: TRBV27
j_call: TRBJ2-3
cdr3_aa: CASSLVDRSTQYF